This T cell receptor beta chain was observed in a study of T cells in Graves' hyperthyroidism and ophthalmopathy. The patients, who ranged from 18 to 65 in age, presented with newly diagnosed hyperthyroidism lasting under 2 months. This CDR3 region has 13 residues. Germline V gene sequence: CDR1 SQVTM, CDR2 ANQGSEA. This clonotype was observed a single time. One junction end disagrees with the germline gene, perhaps due to a read error. Using RNA transcripts as the source, TCR beta CDR3 regions were amplified. HTBI primers were employed in a first-round RT-PCR of the TCR CDR3. TCRdb re-derived calls from the multiplex PCR reads in MiXCR, one entry per CDR3 protein. The sample includes about 610,000 distinct CDR3 sequences, more than 45% of them seen just once.

The source is a young woman with Graves' hyperthyroidism. The sample was peripheral blood or thyroid tissue (not recorded which). The chain uses TRBV29-1 and TRBJ2-6; D is tentatively TRBD1 or TRBD2 (5 bases each). DNA of the CDR3: TGCAGCGTTGAAGGCTCTGGGGGCAACGTCCTGACTTTC. Protein product: CSVEGSGGNVLTF.